This T cell receptor (beta chain) is drawn from a study of blood T cell repertoires in COVID-19. V lost 3 bases and J 3 bases, leaving 14 bases between the germline ends. This CDR3 contains 16 residues. CDR1 KGHSH and CDR2 LQKENI come from the germline V gene. Generated by immunoSEQ multiplex PCR, the TCRdb table keeps only in-frame clones and is missing some. The data show some 220,000 clones, about nine tenths seen once. The sample comprised peripheral blood. The source of this sequence is a man aged 25 to 45 with COVID-19, enrolled during active disease. The chain carries TRBV18 and TRBJ2-2, with a tentative D call TRBD2 (5 bases). The CDR3 reads CASSPSRTADTGELFF. The CDR3 nucleotides read TGTGCCAGCTCACCTTCAAGGACTGCCGACACCGGGGAGCTGTTTTTT. The whole variable domain, filled in from reference TRBV18 and TRBJ2-2, reads NAGVMQNPRHLVRRRGQEARLRCSPMKGHSHVYWYRQLPEEGLKFMVYLQKENIIDESGMPKERFSAEFPKEGPSILRIQQVVRGDSAAYFCASSPSRTADTGELFFGEGSRLTVL.